This T cell receptor beta chain was documented in a study of shared clonotypes between healthy human individuals. This CDR3 spans 14 amino acids. V lost 4 bases to trimming and J lost 6 bases, with 15 bases between them. Germline V gene lookup returns CDR1 SQVTM and CDR2 ANQGSEA. The assay was run at deep level. The method was immunoSEQ multiplex PCR; TCRdb's version includes in-frame clones alone and lacks a portion of them. The sample records 1.5 million to 1.9 million clones, 98% being singletons. The TCR sequence derives from a man between 25 and 39 years old in good health. The V gene is TRBV29-1, the J gene TRBJ2-2, with D possibly being TRBD1 (5 bases). The sequenced sample was naive CD4+ T cells sorted from blood. The subset was: CD45RA+ positively selected. The CDR3 loop is CSVGGYGAAGELFF. In DNA form, the CDR3 reads TGCAGCGTTGGGGGATATGGGGCCGCCGGGGAGCTGTTTTTT.